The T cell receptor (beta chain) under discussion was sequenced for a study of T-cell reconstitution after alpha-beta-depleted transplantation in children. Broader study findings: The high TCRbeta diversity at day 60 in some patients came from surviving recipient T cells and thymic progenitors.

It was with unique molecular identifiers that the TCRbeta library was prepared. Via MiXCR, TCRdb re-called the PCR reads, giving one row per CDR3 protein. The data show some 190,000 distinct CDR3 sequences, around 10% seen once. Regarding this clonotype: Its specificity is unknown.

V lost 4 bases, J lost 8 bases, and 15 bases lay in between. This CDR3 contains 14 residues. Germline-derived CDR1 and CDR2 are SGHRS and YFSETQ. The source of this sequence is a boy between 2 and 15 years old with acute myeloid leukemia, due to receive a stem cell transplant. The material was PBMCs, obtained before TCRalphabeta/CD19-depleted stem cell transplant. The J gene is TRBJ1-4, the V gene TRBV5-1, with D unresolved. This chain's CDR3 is CASSPWVDAEKLFF. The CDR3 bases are TGCGCCAGCAGCCCCTGGGTGGATGCGGAAAAACTGTTTTTT.